What follows are 2 T cell receptor beta chains derived from one specimen sequenced in a study of blood T cells in healthy people across ages. A second PCR, run for roughly 7 to 12 cycles, used a sample-barcoded 5' primer plus a J-beta primer mix. TCRdb ran MiXCR on the 5' RACE reads and lists one entry per CDR3 protein. Found here are approximately 2,000,000 distinct CDR3 sequences, around 42% of them singletons; the top ten hold roughly 24%. Sequencing was performed on blood. These receptors were collected from a human donor in good health.

A word on this clonotype: One junction end disagrees with the germline gene, perhaps due to a read error. The rearrangement uses TRBV7-2 and TRBJ2-4, with D possibly matching TRBD2 (6 bases). The CDR3 has 13 residues. Germline V lookup: CDR1 SGHTA, CDR2 FQGNSA. The CDR3 DNA reads as TGTGCCGGCAGCTTTGGGGGGATAAACATTCAGTACTTC. Translating gives CAGSFGGINIQYF.

V is TRBV28 and J is TRBJ2-7; D uncertain. TRBJ2-5 matches the DNA end more closely, so the J call is doubtful. In germline, CDR1 is MDHEN, CDR2 SYDVKM. The CDR3 spans 14 residues. In DNA form, the CDR3 reads TGTGCCAGCAGTTTATTTGGGGAATCAGAGACCCAGTACTTC. Its translation: CASSLFGESETQYF.